The 25 T cell receptor beta chains reported below all come from one sample, sequenced in a study of cytomegalovirus exposure and HLA in healthy donors. The PCR employed 60 Vbeta primers together with 13 Jbeta primers. Measured with immunoSEQ multiplex PCR; TCRdb has only the in-frame clones, and not every one. Of more than 100,000 clones in the sample, less than 90% were seen once. The material sequenced was PBMCs. The receptors originated from a man between 50 and 59 years old in good health and CMV-seronegative.

The J gene is TRBJ2-2, the V gene TRBV7-9, with 8 bases lining up with TRBD1. Germline V lookup: CDR1 SEHNR, CDR2 FQNEAQ (reference sequence). The CDR3 extends over 15 amino acids. V lost 4 bases to trimming and J lost 6 bases; unmatched junction nucleotides: 7. In nucleotides, the CDR3 is TGTGCCAGCAGCTCCCCGACAGGGGCCGCCGGGGAGCTGTTTTTT. Encoded protein: CASSSPTGAAGELFF. The complete variable domain, with remaining parts taken from reference TRBV7-9 and TRBJ2-2, reads DTGVSQNPRHKITKRGQNVTFRCDPISEHNRLYWYRQTLGQGPEFLTYFQNEAQLEKSRLLSDRFSAERPKGSFSTLEIQRTEQGDSAMYLCASSSPTGAAGELFFGEGSRLTVL.

The chain carries TRBV28 and TRBJ1-1; 7 bases match TRBD1. Germline values: CDR1 MDHEN, CDR2 SYDVKM. The length of the CDR3 is 14 residues. V lost 3 bases, J lost 4 bases, and 5 bases stayed unmatched. The CDR3 DNA reads as TGTGCCAGCAGTTTCCCGAGACAGGGCACTGAAGCTTTCTTT. Protein product: CASSFPRQGTEAFF.

V usage is TRBV6-5 and J usage is TRBJ2-3, with 8 bases lining up with TRBD1. Unmatched junction bases numbered 8, after V lost 2 bases and J lost 7 bases. This CDR3 is built from 15 residues. Germline lookup yields CDR1 MNHEY and CDR2 SVGAGI. Written as DNA, the CDR3 is TGTGCCAGCAGTTACGCGGACAGGGACCCAAATACGCAGTATTTT. It translates to CASSYADRDPNTQYF.

This clone was seen only a few times. The chain carries TRBV19 and TRBJ2-1, with D uncertain. The CDR3 has 12 residues. Trimming left V 5 bases short and J 9 bases short, with 11 bases between. The V gene's germline CDR1 is LNHDA and CDR2 SQIVND (reference sequence). CDR3: CASSPTGAEQFF. The CDR3 region has the DNA TGTGCCAGTAGTCCAACGGGTGCTGAGCAGTTCTTC.

The chain recombines TRBV5-1 with TRBJ2-5, with D unclear. With the DNA end fitting TRBJ2-7 better, the J assignment may be wrong. CDR1 and CDR2 from the germline V gene are SGHRS and YFSETQ. CDR3 length: 12 amino acids. The CDR3 nucleotides read TGCGCCAGCAGCTTGGTCAGCGACGAGCAGTACTTC. As protein: CASSLVSDEQYF.

The V and J genes are TRBV7-2 and TRBJ1-3, with 8 bases fitting TRBD1. The CDR3 totals 16 residues. V was pared by 5 bases and J by 2 bases, with 8 bases of the junction left unmatched. CDR1 and CDR2 from the germline V gene are SGHTA and FQGNSA. CDR3 coding DNA: TGTGCCAGCAGCCGTCAGGGGGCTGGTACTGGAAACACCATATATTTT. This sequence encodes CASSRQGAGTGNTIYF.

This clone has a single count. The V gene is TRBV6-1, the J gene TRBJ2-7, with D tentatively TRBD1 (5 bases). The CDR3 runs to 13 residues. The V and J ends lost 8 bases and 1 base respectively, with 12 bases between them. The germline V gene has CDR1 MNHNS and CDR2 SASEGT. In DNA, the CDR3 is TGTGCCAGCTCGAGGCAGGGATCCTACGAGCAGTACTTC. Protein sequence: CASSRQGSYEQYF.

The sample holds a few counts of this clone. The V and J genes are TRBV4-2 and TRBJ2-7, with 12 bases identical to TRBD2. J was trimmed by 5 bases and V by 3 bases; bases with no gene match: 14. The CDR3 is 18 residues long. Germline loops: CDR1 LGHNA, CDR2 YNFKEQ. CDR3: CASSHIERRLAGENEQYF. The CDR3 DNA is TGTGCCAGCAGCCACATTGAAAGGAGACTAGCGGGGGAGAACGAGCAGTACTTC.

The chain is built from TRBV6-6 and TRBJ2-1, with TRBD1 identical over 8 bases. Germline CDR1 MNHNY, CDR2 SVGAGI (reference sequence). Unmatched junction bases numbered 6, after V lost 6 bases and J lost 8 bases. CDR3 size: 13 residues. The CDR3 loop reads CASRDRDLDEQFF. The CDR3 DNA reads TGTGCCAGCAGGGACAGGGATTTGGATGAGCAGTTCTTC.

The chain recombines TRBV6-6 with TRBJ2-1; a weak D match, TRBD1 (5 bases). The germline V gene has CDR1 MNHNY and CDR2 SVGAGI (reference sequence). This CDR3 has 15 residues. Deletions cut 0 bases from V and 5 bases from J, with 11 bases between. The CDR3 DNA reads TGTGCCAGCAGTTACTCCACAATAGGGGACAATGAGCAGTTCTTC. Translation: CASSYSTIGDNEQFF.

The CDR3 DNA sequence: TGCAGCGTTGATTCGGGCTACGAGCAGTACTTC. This encodes CSVDSGYEQYF. The genes are TRBV29-1 and TRBJ2-7; D gene ambiguous. This CDR3 has 11 residues. Trimming took off 3 bases at V and 3 bases at J, with 6 bases between the two ends. In germline, CDR1 is SQVTM, CDR2 ANQGSEA.

This chain connects TRBV11-3 to TRBJ2-1; 14 nucleotides align to TRBD2. There are 18 residues in the CDR3. V dropped 1 base and J dropped 0; count of bases not matched to a gene: 2. From germline, CDR1 is SGHNT and CDR2 YENEEA. CDR3 region: CASSLAGTSGSSYNEQFF. CDR3 bases: TGTGCCAGCAGCTTAGCCGGGACTAGCGGGAGCTCCTACAATGAGCAGTTCTTC. The full variable domain, rest sourced from reference TRBV11-3 and TRBJ2-1, is EAGVVQSPRYKIIEKKQPVAFWCNPISGHNTLYWYLQNLGQGPELLIRYENEEAVDDSQLPKDRFSAERLKGVDSTLKIQPAELGDSAVYLCASSLAGTSGSSYNEQFFGPGTRLTVL.

V is TRBV7-3 and J is TRBJ1-1; a possible D gene is TRBD1 (5 bases). Trimming cost V 5 bases and J 2 bases, with 9 bases left between them. This CDR3 contains 13 residues. The germline V gene encodes CDR1 SGHTA and CDR2 FQGTGA. CDR3 amino acids: CASSLRANTEAFF. The CDR3 DNA sequence: TGTGCCAGCAGCCTCAGGGCCAACACTGAAGCTTTCTTT.

V and J are TRBV30 and TRBJ1-1, with a possible D match to TRBD1 (6 bases). V lost 3 bases, J lost 1 base, and 18 bases lay in between. The CDR3 length is 16 residues. Germline loops: CDR1 GTSNPN, CDR2 SVGIG (reference sequence). CDR3 in DNA: TGTGCCTGGAGCTGGGGGCAAAAGAGGGGGAACACTGAAGCTTTCTTT. Protein sequence: CAWSWGQKRGNTEAFF.

This clone was observed a handful of times. Other nucleotide sequences from this sample produce the same CDR3. The J gene is TRBJ2-5, the V gene TRBV4-3, with D possibly matching TRBD1 (6 bases). The V gene lost 0 bases and the J gene lost 3 bases, with 8 bases spanning the gap. CDR1 and CDR2 from the germline V gene are LGHNA and YSLEER. The length of the CDR3 is 14 residues. The CDR3 loop reads CASSQDTGKETQYF. CDR3 coding DNA: TGCGCCAGCAGCCAAGATACAGGGAAAGAGACCCAGTACTTC.

This chain joins TRBV7-9 and TRBJ1-5; 7 bases match TRBD1. The V segment lost 3 bases and the J segment 7 bases; nucleotides outside the gene matches: 3. From germline, CDR1 is SEHNR and CDR2 FQNEAQ (reference sequence). This CDR3 region has 13 residues. The CDR3 loop is CASSFGTEQPQHF. CDR3 in DNA: TGTGCCAGCAGCTTTGGGACAGAACAGCCCCAGCATTTT. The full variable domain, completed using reference TRBV7-9 and TRBJ1-5, is DTGVSQNPRHKITKRGQNVTFRCDPISEHNRLYWYRQTLGQGPEFLTYFQNEAQLEKSRLLSDRFSAERPKGSFSTLEIQRTEQGDSAMYLCASSFGTEQPQHFGDGTRLSIL.

The genes are TRBV7-2 and TRBJ1-2, with D perhaps matching TRBD1 (6 bases). Germline loops: CDR1 SGHTA, CDR2 FQGNSA. The CDR3 sequence is 13 residues long. V lost 8 bases to trimming and J lost 4 bases, with 14 bases between them. Here the CDR3 reads CASGAGAIYGYTF. In DNA, the CDR3 is TGTGCCAGCGGTGCAGGGGCCATCTATGGCTACACCTTC.

This chain uses TRBV10-1 with TRBJ2-7; D is unresolved. Per germline, CDR1 WNHNN and CDR2 SYGVQD (reference sequence). This CDR3 has 15 amino acids. Trimming stripped 3 bases from V and 2 bases from J, with 14 bases between. CDR3 region: CASSDMRAYPYEQYF. CDR3 DNA: TGCGCCAGCAGTGATATGCGAGCGTACCCCTACGAGCAGTACTTC.

The V call is TRBV6-5, the J call TRBJ2-5, with 14 bases lining up with TRBD2. The J call could be wrong; TRBJ2-7 is a better fit for the DNA end. The CDR3 is 15 amino acids. The germline V gene has CDR1 MNHEY and CDR2 SVGAGI. CDR3 loop: CASSETSGGASEQYF. CDR3 sequence (DNA): TGTGCCAGCAGCGAGACTAGCGGGGGGGCCTCCGAGCAGTACTTC.

The V call is TRBV2, the J call TRBJ1-5; a weak D match, TRBD1 (5 bases). The germline V gene has CDR1 SNHLY and CDR2 FYNNEI. The CDR3 length is 14 residues. V was shortened by 10 bases and J by 4 bases, with 17 bases between the two germline ends. The CDR3 DNA is TGTGCCACCGGGGGGGGACTGGGAAATCAGCCCCAGCATTTT. Translated, it gives CATGGGLGNQPQHF.

The chain's CDR3 is CASSFGQDYEQYF. For the CDR3, the DNA is TGTGCCAGCAGTTTCGGACAGGACTACGAGCAGTACTTC. The chain links TRBV28 to TRBJ2-5; the match to TRBD1 covers 7 bases. The last part of the DNA fits TRBJ2-7 better; the J call may be wrong. CDR1 is MDHEN, CDR2 SYDVKM, per germline. The CDR3 has 13 residues.

The rearrangement joins TRBV30 to TRBJ2-1; TRBD2 might be the D (7 bases). V was trimmed by 3 bases and J by 3 bases, leaving 18 bases between them. CDR1 is GTSNPN, CDR2 SVGIG, per germline (reference sequence). The CDR3 is 16 amino acids. CDR3 loop: CAWRRGAGMVYNEQFF. The CDR3 DNA is TGTGCCTGGAGACGGGGGGCAGGGATGGTCTACAATGAGCAGTTCTTC.

This chain connects TRBV28 to TRBJ1-2; TRBD1 matches at 8 bases. The V and J ends lost 3 bases and 8 bases, in that order; junction bases with no gene match: 11. Per germline, CDR1 MDHEN and CDR2 SYDVKM. The CDR3 sequence is 15 residues long. The CDR3, as DNA: TGTGCCAGCAGTTTGACAGGGGACGACGTTAAGGGCTACACCTTC. Translated: CASSLTGDDVKGYTF.

The V gene is TRBV7-6, the J gene TRBJ2-1; D might be TRBD2 (6 bases). The CDR3 extends over 15 amino acids. V was pared by 5 bases and J by 2 bases, with 13 bases between. Germline loops: CDR1 SGHVS, CDR2 FNYEAQ. The CDR3 region is CASSTNGGAYNEQFF. CDR3 in DNA: TGTGCCAGCAGCACTAATGGCGGGGCCTACAATGAGCAGTTCTTC.

The gene calls are TRBV18 and TRBJ2-6; the D gene is possibly TRBD1 (6 bases). This CDR3 comprises 18 residues. Per germline, CDR1 KGHSH and CDR2 LQKENI. Trimming stripped 3 bases from V and 1 base from J, with 16 bases between. The CDR3 region has the DNA TGTGCCAGCTCACCCATGACAGGTTTGGCTTCTGGGGCCAACGTCCTGACTTTC. Its protein product is CASSPMTGLASGANVLTF.